A single sample gave rise to the 20 T cell receptor beta chains below, sequenced in a study of blood T cells in healthy people across ages. A second roughly 6 to 12 cycle PCR used barcoded and J-beta primers. TCRdb recomputed calls from the 5' RACE reads with MiXCR, one row per CDR3 protein. Among hundreds of thousands of distinct CDR3 sequences listed, under 55% were seen once. The sample was blood. Receptor source: a man of 80 years or more in good health.

This chain joins TRBV20-1 and TRBJ2-3, with 7 bases identical to TRBD2. In germline, CDR1 is DFQATT, CDR2 SNEGSKA (reference sequence). The CDR3 length is 16 residues. J lost 0 bases, V lost 3 bases, and 9 bases had no gene match. The chain's CDR3 is CSASRLALSSTDTQYF. CDR3 sequence (DNA): TGCAGTGCTAGCAGACTAGCCCTTTCTAGCACAGATACGCAGTATTTT.

In DNA, the CDR3 is TGCAGTGCTAGAGGGGGGCACATGAACACTGAAGCTTTCTTT. This gives the protein CSARGGHMNTEAFF. The rearrangement uses TRBV20-1 and TRBJ1-1; TRBD1 might be the D (6 bases). V shed 1 base and J shed 0 bases, with 9 bases lying between them. Germline values: CDR1 DFQATT, CDR2 SNEGSKA (reference sequence). The CDR3 contains 14 residues.

This clonotype came up once. The J gene is TRBJ2-1, the V gene TRBV7-9, with 9 positions matching TRBD1. Germline CDR1 is SEHNR and CDR2 is FQNEAQ (reference sequence). The CDR3 runs 15 residues. V lost 5 bases, J lost 7 bases, and 9 bases stayed unmatched. CDR3 residues: CASSTLGTGFNEQFF. The DNA of the CDR3 is TGTGCCAGCAGCACACTCGGGACAGGGTTTAATGAGCAGTTCTTC. The full variable domain, its missing parts supplied by reference TRBV7-9 and TRBJ2-1, is DTGVSQNPRHKITKRGQNVTFRCDPISEHNRLYWYRQTLGQGPEFLTYFQNEAQLEKSRLLSDRFSAERPKGSFSTLEIQRTEQGDSAMYLCASSTLGTGFNEQFFGPGTRLTVL.

This clonotype was seen a few times. This sequence joins TRBV4-3 and TRBJ2-7, with 12 bases identical to TRBD2. The CDR3 runs 17 residues. Germline CDR1 and CDR2: LGHNA and YSLEER. V gave up 1 base and J gave up 0 bases; unmatched junction bases: 4. The CDR3 DNA reads TGCGCCAGCAGCCAAGGGACTAGCGGGACTCTCTCCTACGAGCAGTACTTC. Translation: CASSQGTSGTLSYEQYF.

The chain couples TRBV6-5 to TRBJ2-1, with 13 bases fitting TRBD2. The CDR3 covers 15 residues. The V and J ends lost 6 bases and 9 bases, in that order; junction bases with no gene match: 8. Looked up from germline, CDR1 is MNHEY and CDR2 is SVGAGI. CDR3 sequence (DNA): TGTGCCAGCAGCCCCACCAGACTAGCGGGGGGTGAGCAGTTCTTC. Its protein product is CASSPTRLAGGEQFF.

The rearrangement joins TRBV7-2 to TRBJ2-4; 8 bases line up with TRBD2. The assigned J gene may be wrong: the sequence end matches TRBJ2-7 better. This CDR3 contains 15 residues. CDR1 and CDR2 from the germline V gene are SGHTA and FQGNSA. CDR3 coding DNA: TGTGCCAGCAGCTTTATTACTAGCGGTCGATCCGAGCAGTACTTC. Amino acid sequence: CASSFITSGRSEQYF.

This chain connects TRBV29-1 to TRBJ2-1; no firm D call. From germline, CDR1 is SQVTM and CDR2 ANQGSEA. This CDR3 contains 12 residues. Trimming took off 8 bases at V and 12 bases at J, with 20 bases between the two ends. The CDR3 here is CSIVSKPRRQFF. The CDR3, as DNA: TGCAGCATTGTTTCCAAGCCTCGAAGGCAGTTCTTC.

The J gene is TRBJ1-1, the V gene TRBV5-1; no firm D call. Trimming cost V 1 base and J 5 bases, with 12 bases left between them. Germline V gene data show CDR1 as SGHRS and CDR2 as YFSETQ. CDR3 size: 14 residues. CDR3 nucleotides: TGCGCCAGCAGCTTGATTGGGGAGGGAACTGAAGCTTTCTTT. Amino acids: CASSLIGEGTEAFF.

V usage is TRBV10-3 and J usage is TRBJ2-1, with 9 nucleotides matching TRBD1. V shed 2 bases, J shed 13 bases, and the junction held 15 bases outside the gene matches. The CDR3 has 16 residues. The germline CDR1 and CDR2 sequences are ENHRY and SYGVKD. CDR3 in amino acids: CAISEGKQGARETQFF. The CDR3, as DNA: TGTGCCATCAGTGAGGGTAAACAGGGGGCGCGAGAGACCCAGTTCTTC.

The chain combines TRBV20-1 with TRBJ1-5; D gene uncertain. Between the trimmed V and J ends, which lost 5 bases and 7 bases, there was a span of 3 bases. This CDR3 has 9 amino acids. The germline V gene encodes CDR1 DFQATT and CDR2 SNEGSKA (reference sequence). DNA of the CDR3: TGCAGTGCTGGGCAGCCCCAGCATTTT. It yields the protein CSAGQPQHF.

The V call is TRBV27, the J call TRBJ2-1, with D hard to call. V lost 3 bases and J lost 0, with 12 bases in between. The CDR3 loop spans 16 amino acids. CDR1 is MNHEY, CDR2 SMNVEV, per germline (reference sequence). CDR3 bases: TGTGCCAGCAGTTTCCGGGCCTATAGCTCCTACAATGAGCAGTTCTTC. Its protein product is CASSFRAYSSYNEQFF.

The chain uses TRBV6-5 and TRBJ1-1; 8 bases fit TRBD1. The CDR3 consists of 13 residues. Germline values: CDR1 MNHEY, CDR2 SVGAGI. Trimming cost V 8 bases and J 1 base; bases outside gene matches: 3. CDR3 in amino acids: CASFDRGNTEAFF. CDR3 bases: TGTGCCAGCTTCGACAGGGGGAACACTGAAGCTTTCTTT.

The rearrangement uses TRBV11-3 and TRBJ2-5; the D gene is possibly TRBD1 (6 bases). The J call is uncertain, as TRBJ2-7 better fits the DNA end. Germline CDR1 SGHNT, CDR2 YENEEA. This CDR3 contains 15 residues. The CDR3 DNA reads as TGTGCCAGCAGCCCTTGGGGCGACAGGATCTACGAGCAGTACTTC. Translated: CASSPWGDRIYEQYF.

J is TRBJ2-1 and V is TRBV20-1, with TRBD2 as a possible D gene (5 bases). Trimming stripped 3 bases from V and 4 bases from J, with 13 bases between. From germline, CDR1 is DFQATT and CDR2 SNEGSKA (reference sequence). The CDR3 has 14 residues. In DNA form, the CDR3 reads TGCAGTGCTAGTCGGAGCGGAGCTTACAATGAGCAGTTCTTC. Protein: CSASRSGAYNEQFF.

A note on this clonotype: The junction departs from germline at one end; a sequencing error may be responsible. The chain combines TRBV9 with TRBJ2-1, with D unclear. The CDR3 totals 14 residues. CDR1 and CDR2 (germline): SGDLS, YYNGEE. The CDR3 sequence: CACSVGHLLGEQFF. In nucleotides, the CDR3 is TGTGCCTGCAGCGTCGGGCATCTTTTGGGTGAGCAGTTCTTC.

This clonotype has just a few counts. This chain joins TRBV10-3 and TRBJ1-1; possible D gene TRBD1, 5 bases. The CDR3 length is 13 residues. Germline CDR1 reads ENHRY; CDR2 reads SYGVKD. With 10 bases removed from V and 0 bases from J, the gap between germline ends came to 12 bases. CDR3 in DNA: TGTGCCACCGCGGAGGGGATGAACACTGAAGCTTTCTTT. Amino acids: CATAEGMNTEAFF.

The chain carries TRBV3-1 and TRBJ1-1; no reliable D call. Germline values: CDR1 LGHDT, CDR2 YNNKEL (reference sequence). This CDR3 contains 14 residues. The V and J ends lost 1 base and 7 bases respectively, with 13 bases between them. CDR3 DNA: TGTGCCAGCAGCCAAGTGGTCCTTCCCAGTGAAGCTTTCTTT. This encodes CASSQVVLPSEAFF.

The rearrangement joins TRBV3-1 to TRBJ2-3; possibly TRBD1 for D (6 bases). Germline-derived CDR1 and CDR2 are LGHDT and YNNKEL (reference sequence). CDR3 length: 15 residues. V lost 3 bases, J lost 4 bases, and 14 bases lay in between. The CDR3 DNA follows: TGTGCCAGCAGCCAGGGACACCTCCCCCCAGATACGCAGTATTTT. It codes for CASSQGHLPPDTQYF.

There are a few counts of this clonotype. V is TRBV2 and J is TRBJ1-1; perhaps TRBD1 as D (6 bases). V lost 7 bases and J lost 1, with 10 bases in between. Per germline, CDR1 SNHLY and CDR2 FYNNEI. The CDR3 runs 13 residues. The CDR3 DNA is TGTGCCAGCAATGTACAGGGGAACACTGAAGCTTTCTTT. Its translation is CASNVQGNTEAFF.

CDR3 bases: TGTGCCAGCAGCCCGAAGGACAGGGCCGTAGAGAATGAGCAGTTCTTC. Translating it yields CASSPKDRAVENEQFF. The genes are TRBV9 and TRBJ2-1; TRBD1 matches at 8 bases. The CDR3 totals 16 residues. Unmatched junction bases numbered 13, after V lost 4 bases and J lost 7 bases. The V gene's germline CDR1 is SGDLS and CDR2 YYNGEE.